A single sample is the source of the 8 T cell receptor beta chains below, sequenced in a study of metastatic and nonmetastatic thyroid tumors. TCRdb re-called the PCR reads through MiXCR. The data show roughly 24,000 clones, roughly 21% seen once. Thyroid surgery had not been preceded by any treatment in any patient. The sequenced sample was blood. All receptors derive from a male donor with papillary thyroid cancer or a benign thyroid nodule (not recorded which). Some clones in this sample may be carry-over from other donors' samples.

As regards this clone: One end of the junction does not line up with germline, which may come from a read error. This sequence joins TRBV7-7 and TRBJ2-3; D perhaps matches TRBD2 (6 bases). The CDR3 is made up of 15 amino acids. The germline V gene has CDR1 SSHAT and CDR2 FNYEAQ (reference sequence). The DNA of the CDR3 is TGTGCTAGCAGCTTAGAGGGGAGGAGCACAGATACGCAGTATTTT. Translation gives CASSLEGRSTDTQYF.

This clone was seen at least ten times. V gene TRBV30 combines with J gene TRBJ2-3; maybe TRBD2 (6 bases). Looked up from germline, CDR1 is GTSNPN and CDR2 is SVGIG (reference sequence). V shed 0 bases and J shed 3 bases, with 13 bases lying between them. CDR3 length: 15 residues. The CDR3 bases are TGTGCCTGGAGTGTACTGGCGGGACCTACAGATACGCAGTATTTT. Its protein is CAWSVLAGPTDTQYF.

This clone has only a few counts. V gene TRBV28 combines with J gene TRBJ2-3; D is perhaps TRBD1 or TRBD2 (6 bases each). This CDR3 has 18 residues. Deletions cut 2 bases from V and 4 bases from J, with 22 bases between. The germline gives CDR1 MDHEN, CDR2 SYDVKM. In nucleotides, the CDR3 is TGTGCCAGCAGTTTACGTCGGGACTCCTGGGGGGCCCCAGATACGCAGTATTTT. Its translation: CASSLRRDSWGAPDTQYF.

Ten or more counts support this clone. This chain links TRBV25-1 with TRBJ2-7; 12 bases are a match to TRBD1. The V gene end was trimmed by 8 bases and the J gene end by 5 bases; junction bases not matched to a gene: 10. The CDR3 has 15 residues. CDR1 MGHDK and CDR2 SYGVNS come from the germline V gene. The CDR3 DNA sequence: TGTGCCAGCTCACATAAGGGGACAGGGGGCCACGAGCAGTACTTC. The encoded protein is CASSHKGTGGHEQYF.

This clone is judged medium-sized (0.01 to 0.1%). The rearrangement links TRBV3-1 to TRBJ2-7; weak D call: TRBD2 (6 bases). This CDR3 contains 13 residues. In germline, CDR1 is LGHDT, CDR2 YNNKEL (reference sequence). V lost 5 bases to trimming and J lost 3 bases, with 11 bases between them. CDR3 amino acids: CASSGDSGYEQYF. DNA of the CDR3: TGTGCCAGCAGCGGAGATAGCGGCTACGAGCAGTACTTC.

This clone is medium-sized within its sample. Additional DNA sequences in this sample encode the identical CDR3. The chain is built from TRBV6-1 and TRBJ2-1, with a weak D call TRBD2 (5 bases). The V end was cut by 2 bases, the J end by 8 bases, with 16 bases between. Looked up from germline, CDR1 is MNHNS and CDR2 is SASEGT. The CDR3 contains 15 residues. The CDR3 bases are TGTGCCAGCAGTGAAACGCTAGCTCTCCTCGATGAGCAGTTCTTC. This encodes CASSETLALLDEQFF.

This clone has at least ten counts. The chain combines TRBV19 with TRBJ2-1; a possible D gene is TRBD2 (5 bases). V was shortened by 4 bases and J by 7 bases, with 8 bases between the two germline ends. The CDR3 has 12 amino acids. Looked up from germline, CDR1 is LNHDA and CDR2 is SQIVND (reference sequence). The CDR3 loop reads CASSRTRNEQFF. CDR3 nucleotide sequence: TGTGCCAGTAGTAGGACTCGGAATGAGCAGTTCTTC.

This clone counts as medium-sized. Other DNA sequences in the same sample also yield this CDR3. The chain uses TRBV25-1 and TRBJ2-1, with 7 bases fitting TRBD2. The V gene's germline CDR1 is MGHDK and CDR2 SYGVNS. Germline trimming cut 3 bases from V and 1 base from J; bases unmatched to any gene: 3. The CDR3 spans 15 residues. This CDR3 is CASSETGGSYNEQFF. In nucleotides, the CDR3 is TGTGCCAGCAGTGAGACGGGAGGTTCCTACAATGAGCAGTTCTTC. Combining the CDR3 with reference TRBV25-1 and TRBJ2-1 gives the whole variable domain EADIYQTPRYLVIGTGKKITLECSQTMGHDKMYWYQQDPGMELHLIHYSYGVNSTEKGDLSSESTVSRIRTEHFPLTLESARPSHTSQYLCASSETGGSYNEQFFGPGTRLTVL.